This passage covers 25 T cell receptor beta chains from one sample sequenced in a study of T cell clonality in common variable immunodeficiency. The table came from immunoSEQ multiplex PCR; TCRdb's copy has only in-frame clones and leaves some out. Sampling found tens of thousands of clones, none seen once. Sequenced material: peripheral blood mononuclear cells. All receptors come from a person aged 18 to 75 in good health.

This clone showed up many times. CDR3 sequence: CSATSGGWDTQYF. CDR3 DNA (partial): TGCAGTGCTACTAGCGGGGGCTGGGATACG. The chain carries TRBV20-1 and TRBJ2-3, with TRBD2 identical over 10 bases. The read finishes 3 residues shy of the CDR3 end, and the germline J gene is used to complete it. The trim removed 4 bases at V and 6 bases at J, leaving 4 bases unmatched. Per the germline V gene, CDR1 is DFQATT and CDR2 is SNEGSKA (reference sequence). The CDR3 covers 13 residues.

This clone was found many times. The read is 3 residues too short to cover the CDR3 end, so that end is filled in from the germline J gene. The chain combines TRBV2 with TRBJ1-5; D is unclear. Per the germline V gene, CDR1 is SNHLY and CDR2 is FYNNEI. There are 15 residues in the CDR3. V lost 3 bases, J lost 3 bases, and 12 bases lay in between. The covered CDR3 bases are TGTGCCAGCAGTGATCTTTTAACAGTCAATCAGCCC. Residues: CASSDLLTVNQP. The whole CDR3 protein reads CASSDLLTVNQPQHF. The variable domain in full, with the rest retrieved from reference TRBV2 and TRBJ1-5, is EPEVTQTPSHQVTQMGQEVILRCVPISNHLYFYWYRQILGQKVEFLVSFYNNEISEKSEIFDDQFSVERPDGSNFTLKIRSTKLEDSAMYFCASSDLLTVNQPQHFGDGTRLSIL.

This clone was detected many times. The read comes to an end 3 residues before the CDR3 does, leaving the germline J gene to fill in the end. V and J are TRBV5-1 and TRBJ2-3; D possibly corresponds to TRBD2 (5 bases). Deletions cut 0 bases from V and 2 bases from J, with 13 bases between. CDR3 length equals 16 residues. Per the germline V gene, CDR1 is SGHRS and CDR2 is YFSETQ. CDR3 in amino acids: CASSLGDGVHTDTQYF. CDR3 bases read: TGCGCCAGCAGCTTGGGAGACGGGGTACACACAGATACG.

This clone has a count of ten or more. The read terminates 3 residues ahead of where the CDR3 ends, so the germline J gene completes it. V gene TRBV30 combines with J gene TRBJ2-5, with TRBD2 identical over 7 bases. From germline, CDR1 is GTSNPN and CDR2 SVGIG (reference sequence). The V gene end was trimmed by 3 bases and the J gene end by 5 bases; junction bases not matched to a gene: 12. The CDR3 runs 15 residues. The covered CDR3 bases are TGTGCCTGGAGGGGTGGGCTAGCGGTCGCGGAGACC. Its translation is CAWRGGLAVAET. The full CDR3 protein is CAWRGGLAVAETQYF.

The sample holds many counts of this clone. The read halts 3 residues ahead of the CDR3 end, with the missing end drawn from the germline J gene. This chain connects TRBV7-9 to TRBJ2-3, with a possible D match to TRBD2 (6 bases). The CDR3 is 13 amino acids. The V gene lost 5 bases and the J gene lost 7 bases, with 13 bases spanning the gap. Per the germline V gene, CDR1 is SEHNR and CDR2 is FQNEAQ (reference sequence). This chain's CDR3 is CASSPRLGHTQYF. The part of the CDR3 DNA that was read is TGTGCCAGCAGCCCCCGACTAGGCCATACG.

In the case of this clone: With the read ending 3 residues before the CDR3 end, the germline J gene is used to fill in that end. The chain recombines TRBV7-3 with TRBJ2-3, with 7 bases identical to TRBD2. V dropped 2 bases and J dropped 3; count of bases not matched to a gene: 5. The CDR3 spans 15 residues. Germline-derived CDR1 and CDR2 are SGHTA and FQGTGA. The CDR3 sequence is CASSLGGRGTDTQYF. The sequenced CDR3 bases are TGTGCCAGCAGCTTAGGCGGGAGAGGGACAGATACG.

This clone was found many times. The CDR3 end falls 3 residues outside the read, so it is completed with the germline J gene. The chain has TRBV5-1 and TRBJ1-2, with 7 bases aligning to TRBD1. Germline loops: CDR1 SGHRS, CDR2 YFSETQ. The CDR3 covers 14 residues. V trimming: 4 bases; J trimming: 1 base; junction bases outside the gene matches: 4. CDR3 DNA, as far as it was read: TGCGCCAGCAGCCCAGGGACAGTTAACTATGGC. It specifies CASSPGTVNYG. The complete CDR3 protein is CASSPGTVNYGYTF.

This clone has ten or more counts. The read terminates 3 residues ahead of where the CDR3 ends, so the germline J gene completes it. The chain joins TRBV20-1 to TRBJ1-2; 7 bases fit TRBD1. Germline trimming cut 0 bases from V and 1 base from J; bases unmatched to any gene: 5. Germline loops: CDR1 DFQATT, CDR2 SNEGSKA (reference sequence). This CDR3 region has 15 residues. CDR3 residues: CSARDRGQVNYGYTF. The covered CDR3 bases are TGCAGTGCTAGAGATAGGGGGCAGGTTAACTATGGC.

This clone was seen repeatedly, ten times or more. Read coverage stops 3 residues before the CDR3 terminus; the germline J gene supplies the remainder. The genes are TRBV2 and TRBJ1-2; D is perhaps TRBD1 (5 bases). V was clipped by 9 bases and J by 2 bases, with 13 bases between them. The CDR3 loop spans 13 amino acids. Germline CDR1 reads SNHLY; CDR2 reads FYNNEI. CDR3 residues: CASQGAGNYGYTF. CDR3 bases read: TGTGCCAGTCAGGGCGCAGGAAACTATGGC.

This clone showed up many times. The CDR3 DNA, read in part, is TGTGCCAGCAGCCATTCTCAGGGAACTAATGAAAAA. Amino acid sequence: CASSHSQGTNEK. The full CDR3 sequence reads CASSHSQGTNEKLFF. The chain employs TRBV7-8 and TRBJ1-4; maybe TRBD1 (5 bases). The DNA ends 3 residues before the CDR3 does, and the rest of the CDR3 is filled in from the germline J gene. The CDR3 totals 15 residues. Germline V gene lookup returns CDR1 SGHVS and CDR2 FQNEAQ. V was pared by 5 bases and J by 1 base, with 11 bases between.

This clone was detected many times. The CDR3 end falls 3 residues outside the read, so it is completed with the germline J gene. The J gene is TRBJ2-1, the V gene TRBV11-2; perhaps TRBD1 as D (5 bases). V was pared by 5 bases and J by 6 bases, with 14 bases between. The CDR3 is 14 amino acids. Germline V gene sequence: CDR1 SGHAT, CDR2 FQNNGV. The CDR3 sequence: CASSNQGFRNEQFF. CDR3 DNA, as far as it was read: TGTGCCAGCAGCAATCAGGGTTTCCGCAATGAG.

The sample holds many counts of this clone. The read terminates 3 residues ahead of where the CDR3 ends, so the germline J gene completes it. The genes are TRBV30 and TRBJ2-6, with D uncertain. The CDR3 has 15 amino acids. Trimming removed 0 bases from V and 0 bases from J, with 6 bases in between. Germline CDR1 reads GTSNPN; CDR2 reads SVGIG (reference sequence). The CDR3 loop reads CAWSVPVSGANVLTF. CDR3 DNA, as far as it was read: TGTGCCTGGAGTGTACCAGTCTCTGGGGCCAACGTC.

This clone showed up many times. Coverage ceases 3 residues before the CDR3 finishes, and the germline J gene fills in the end. The V gene is TRBV7-2, the J gene TRBJ1-3; tentatively, D is TRBD1 (5 bases). Germline CDR1 reads SGHTA; CDR2 reads FQGNSA. There are 14 residues in the CDR3. The V end lost 5 bases, the J end lost 2 bases, and 10 bases lay between the germline ends. CDR3: CASSTPGAGNTIYF. The covered CDR3 bases are TGTGCCAGCAGCACCCCGGGGGCTGGAAACACC.

The CDR3 here is CASRGLVRTEAFF. CDR3 DNA, as far as it was read: TGTGCCAGCAGGGGACTGGTTAGAACTGAA. J is TRBJ1-1 and V is TRBV2; tentatively, D is TRBD1 (5 bases). The CDR3 extends 3 residues past the end of the read, so its final part is completed from the germline J gene. The CDR3 extends over 13 amino acids. V was clipped by 6 bases and J by 5 bases, with 13 bases between them. Germline CDR1 and CDR2: SNHLY and FYNNEI.

This clone was recorded many times. The sequence runs out 3 residues before the end of the CDR3; the remainder is reconstructed from the germline J gene. V is TRBV7-8 and J is TRBJ2-7; 7 nucleotides line up with TRBD1. The germline V gene has CDR1 SGHVS and CDR2 FQNEAQ. The CDR3 is made up of 15 amino acids. V shed 5 bases and J 3 bases; nucleotides not matched to a gene: 10. This CDR3 is CASSHRATGNYEQYF. Incomplete CDR3 DNA: TGTGCCAGCAGCCACAGAGCGACAGGGAACTACGAG.

This clone was seen ten or more times. Sequencing ends 3 residues short of the CDR3 end; the germline J gene provides the rest. V gene TRBV20-1 combines with J gene TRBJ1-2, with TRBD1 matching 7 bases. CDR1 is DFQATT, CDR2 SNEGSKA, per germline (reference sequence). Trimming removed 5 bases from V and 3 bases from J; junction bases left unmatched: 6. The CDR3 sequence is 13 residues long. The CDR3 is CSAARTGDYGYTF. The CDR3 bases that were read are TGCAGTGCTGCTCGGACAGGAGACTATGGC.

This clone was counted many times. With the read ending 3 residues before the CDR3 end, the germline J gene is used to fill in that end. The chain is built from TRBV2 and TRBJ1-4; perhaps TRBD1 as D (6 bases). Germline values: CDR1 SNHLY, CDR2 FYNNEI. The CDR3 covers 19 residues. Trimming removed 3 bases from V and 0 bases from J, with 20 bases in between. The DNA read from the CDR3 is TGTGCCAGCAGTGACCCGGAAACCGGACAGATCGCAACTAATGAAAAA. Its translation is CASSDPETGQIATNEK. The whole CDR3 sequence reads CASSDPETGQIATNEKLFF. Supplemented by reference TRBV2 and TRBJ1-4, the full variable domain reads EPEVTQTPSHQVTQMGQEVILRCVPISNHLYFYWYRQILGQKVEFLVSFYNNEISEKSEIFDDQFSVERPDGSNFTLKIRSTKLEDSAMYFCASSDPETGQIATNEKLFFGSGTQLSVL.

This clone was seen repeatedly, ten times or more. Read coverage stops 3 residues before the CDR3 terminus; the germline J gene supplies the remainder. The chain employs TRBV18 and TRBJ2-7; 13 bases match TRBD2. CDR1 is KGHSH, CDR2 LQKENI, per germline. The junction had 5 bases not matched to a gene; V was cut back by 4 bases and J by 2 bases. CDR3 length: 16 residues. CDR3: CASSLGLAGFAYEQYF. The part of the CDR3 DNA that was read is TGTGCCAGCTCACTGGGACTAGCGGGGTTTGCCTACGAG.

This clone was picked up many times. The sequenced CDR3 bases are TGTGCCAGCAGTTTATGGGGTCCGGGGAGTACAGATACG. Translated: CASSLWGPGSTDT. The complete CDR3 protein is CASSLWGPGSTDTQYF. The V and J genes are TRBV28 and TRBJ2-3; tentative D call: TRBD2 (5 bases). The CDR3 extends 3 residues past the end of the read, so its final part is completed from the germline J gene. CDR3 length equals 16 residues. Trimming left V 0 bases short and J 3 bases short, with 13 bases between. Per germline, CDR1 MDHEN and CDR2 SYDVKM.

This clone was seen ten or more times. Coverage ceases 3 residues before the CDR3 finishes, and the germline J gene fills in the end. V is TRBV5-1 and J is TRBJ1-1; 8 bases map to TRBD1. V trimming: 3 bases; J trimming: 7 bases; junction bases outside the gene matches: 8. Germline-derived CDR1 and CDR2 are SGHRS and YFSETQ. This CDR3 comprises 14 residues. CDR3 protein: CASSSPGQASEAFF. The DNA read from the CDR3 is TGCGCCAGCAGCTCACCGGGACAGGCAAGTGAA.

This clone was found many times. The read ends 3 residues early relative to the CDR3; the germline J gene fills the gap. The V and J genes are TRBV7-8 and TRBJ2-3, with 8 bases aligning to TRBD2. The CDR3 has 14 amino acids. V shed 5 bases, J shed 1 base, and the junction held 2 bases outside the gene matches. Germline V gene data show CDR1 as SGHVS and CDR2 as FQNEAQ. CDR3 amino acids: CASSPGGGTDTQYF. The DNA read from the CDR3 is TGTGCCAGCAGCCCCGGGGGGGGCACAGATACG.

Ten or more counts support this clone. The read ends 3 residues shy of where the CDR3 ends; the end is completed using the germline J gene. The rearrangement uses TRBV7-9 and TRBJ2-7, with a weak D call TRBD1 (6 bases). The ends were cut back, 5 bases at V and 5 bases at J, with 13 bases in the middle. Germline V gene lookup returns CDR1 SEHNR and CDR2 FQNEAQ (reference sequence). The CDR3 is made up of 13 amino acids. The CDR3 loop reads CASSGGQRHEQYF. The part of the CDR3 DNA that was read is TGTGCCAGCAGCGGCGGACAGCGCCACGAG.

There are many counts of this clone. Read coverage stops 3 residues before the CDR3 terminus; the germline J gene supplies the remainder. The chain links TRBV7-8 to TRBJ1-2; no firm D call. Germline assignment: CDR1 SGHVS and CDR2 FQNEAQ. Trimming removed 5 bases from V and 2 bases from J, with 6 bases in between. CDR3 length: 12 amino acids. CDR3 sequence reads: CASSRGNYGYTF. The part of the CDR3 DNA that was read is TGTGCCAGCAGCCGGGGAAACTATGGC.

This clone has ten or more counts. The CDR3 is cut off 3 residues early in the read; its end comes from the germline J gene. The rearrangement joins TRBV18 to TRBJ2-3, with D hard to call. The CDR3 runs 13 residues. V lost 0 bases and J lost 4, with 5 bases in between. Germline V CDR1 and CDR2: KGHSH, LQKENI. CDR3 DNA, as far as it was read: TGTGCCAGCTCACCACCGGGCCCAGATACG. Amino acids: CASSPPGPDT. The CDR3 in full is CASSPPGPDTQYF.

At least ten counts were recorded for this clone. The read halts 3 residues ahead of the CDR3 end, with the missing end drawn from the germline J gene. The chain recombines TRBV19 with TRBJ1-5; weak D call: TRBD1 (6 bases). Germline CDR1 is LNHDA and CDR2 is SQIVND (reference sequence). CDR3 length equals 14 residues. Trimming removed 5 bases at V and 6 bases at J, with 14 bases between. This CDR3 is CASSSQGQGQPQHF. Incomplete CDR3 DNA: TGTGCCAGTAGTTCTCAGGGGCAGGGTCAGCCC.